This T cell receptor (beta chain) was observed in a study of beta chain features in type 1 diabetes. Study-wide results and limits: In the patient group, naive, central memory and Treg TCRB repertoires seemed more alike than in the healthy donor group. All four CD4+ subsets from Type 1 diabetes patients carried moderately but significantly shorter TCRB CDR3s. Patients and controls would be equally affected if PCR favored shorter templates.

Germline assignment: CDR1 GTSNPN and CDR2 SVGIG (reference sequence). Trimming left V 5 bases short and J 5 bases short, with 13 bases between. The CDR3 is made up of 13 amino acids. Reverse transcribing all isolated RNA meant expressed TCRB transcripts were sequenced. Data came from immunoSEQ multiplex PCR; TCRdb stores just in-frame clones and leaves some out. The sample shows some 410,000 clones, 10% to 12% of them seen only once. Concerning this clone itself: The antigen remains unidentified.

CD45RO/CCR7/CD25/CD127/CD95/CD27 sorting isolated CD4+ naive, central memory, regulatory and stem cell-like memory cells. What was sequenced was naive CD4+ T cells from blood. This chain links TRBV30 with TRBJ2-1; D is possibly TRBD2 (6 bases). This TCR was recovered from a woman under 30 in good health. As DNA, the CDR3 is TGTGCCTGGGGGTTAGCGGATCACAATGAGCAGTTCTTC. Its protein is CAWGLADHNEQFF.